This TCR beta chain was sequenced for a study of persistence of HIV-infected CD4 T cells. The stimulus was an HIV-1 Gag 15-mer peptide pool, about 1 ug/peptide/mL. CD40L/CD69 double-negative CD45RO-high memory CD4+ T cells were collected. Adults with HIV-1 started suppressive ART while chronically infected. Donors had CD4+ T cell counts above 400 cells/uL and were CMV-seropositive. This was the immunoSEQ version 4 assay in survey mode. Using immunoSEQ multiplex PCR, the repertoire was profiled, and TCRdb retains in-frame clones only, with some absent. The sample lists tens of thousands of clones; about 69% were seen once. Germline CDR1 and CDR2: SNHLY and FYNNEI. This CDR3 comprises 13 residues. V gave up 1 base and J gave up 7 bases, with 8 bases separating them. Points on this clone: Its antigen is unknown.

The input for sequencing was CD4+ T cells sorted from PBMCs after approximately 19-hour stimulation, taken from a patient who received antiretroviral therapy. This chain joins TRBV2 and TRBJ1-5; D may be TRBD1 (6 bases). The receptor's source is an adult man with HIV who was CMV-seropositive. CDR3: CASSEGRGQPQHF. The DNA for the CDR3 is TGTGCCAGCAGTGAAGGGAGGGGGCAGCCCCAGCATTTT.